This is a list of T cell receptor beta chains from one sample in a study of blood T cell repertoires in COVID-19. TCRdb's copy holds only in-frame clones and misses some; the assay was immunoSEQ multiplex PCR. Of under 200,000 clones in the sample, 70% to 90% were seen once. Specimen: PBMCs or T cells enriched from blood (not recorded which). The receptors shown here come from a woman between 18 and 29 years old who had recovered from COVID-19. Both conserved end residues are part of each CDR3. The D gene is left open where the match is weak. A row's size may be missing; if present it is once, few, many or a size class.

TGTGCCAGCAACTACAGGGGAACGAACACTGAAGCTTTCTTT CASNYRGTNTEAFF - TRBV2 TRBD1 TRBJ1-1 14
TGTGCCAGCAGATCATTCGACTGGAATAACACCGGGGAGCTGTTTTTT CASRSFDWNNTGELFF - TRBV11-2 - TRBJ2-2 16
TGCAGTGCTAGTAGTGGCCACACCGGGACCTACGAGCAGTACTTC CSASSGHTGTYEQYF - TRBV20-1 - TRBJ2-7 15
TGTGCTAGTGGTTTGTTACAGGGGCCGTCTTGGACCCAGTACTTC CASGLLQGPSWTQYF - TRBV12-5 TRBD1 TRBJ2-5 15
TGTGCCAGCAGTTACAATAGTGGCTACACCTTC CASSYNSGYTF - TRBV6-2/TRBV6-3 - TRBJ1-2 11
TGCGCCAGCAGCCAAGGGTCGCGCGGGGGACCCTACGAGCAGTACTTC CASSQGSRGGPYEQYF - TRBV4-1 TRBD2 TRBJ2-7 16
TGTGCCAGCAGCGAACTACTAGCGGGAGTGTTCGCGAACACCGGGGAGCTGTTTTTT CASSELLAGVFANTGELFF - TRBV6-1 TRBD2 TRBJ2-2 19
TGTGCCAGCAGTTACGAGAGGACCGGGGAGCTGTTTTTT CASSYERTGELFF - TRBV6-5 - TRBJ2-2 13
TGTGCCAGCACCCGCTGGACAGTGGAGGGCTACACCTTC CASTRWTVEGYTF - TRBV5-4 - TRBJ1-2 13
TGCAGCGTTGTTATCAGGAATAGCTACGAGCAGTACTTC CSVVIRNSYEQYF - TRBV29-1 - TRBJ2-7 13
TGTGCCAGCAGCAAGCGACTAGCGGTCTACAATGAGCAGTTCTTC CASSKRLAVYNEQFF - TRBV5-4 TRBD2 TRBJ2-1 15
TGTGCCAGCAGTGAAGCGCTTCAGACTGATATAGCTAACTATGGCTACACCTTC CASSEALQTDIANYGYTF - TRBV6-1 - TRBJ1-2 18
TGCAGCGTTGCCCCCGGGGGAAGCGAGCAGTACTTC CSVAPGGSEQYF once TRBV29-1 - TRBJ2-7 12
TGTGCCAGCAGTCAGGACGGGAGAGATGCTGAAGCTTTCTTT CASSQDGRDAEAFF - TRBV28 - TRBJ1-1 14
TGTGCCAGCAGCTTAGCCGGACAGGTCCTGTTTGGCTACACCTTC CASSLAGQVLFGYTF - TRBV5-4 TRBD1 TRBJ1-2 15
TGTGCCAGCAGGCGACAGGCGGTCTACGAGCAGTACTTC CASRRQAVYEQYF - TRBV28 - TRBJ2-7 13
TGTGCCAGCAGCCCCATCCCCAATTCACCCCTCCACTTT CASSPIPNSPLHF once TRBV27 - TRBJ1-6 13
TGCAGCTTCAAAAGGGGAGAGACCCAGTACTTC CSFKRGETQYF - TRBV20-1 - TRBJ2-5 11
TGTGCCAGCAGTCTAACTAGCGGGAGGGCCTACGAGCAGTACTTC CASSLTSGRAYEQYF - TRBV27 TRBD2 TRBJ2-7 15
TGTGCCAGCAGCTTATCCCCCTTCGGGGGAGGGGACGAGCAGTACTTC CASSLSPFGGGDEQYF - TRBV7-9 TRBD2 TRBJ2-7 16
TGTGCCATCAGGGCCCCCGTGGCCAACGTCCTGACTTTC CAIRAPVANVLTF - TRBV10-3 - TRBJ2-6 13
TGTGCCAGTAGCGGGACACTCAATCAGCCCCAGCATTTT CASSGTLNQPQHF - TRBV19 - TRBJ1-5 13
TGTGCCAGCAGTAGCCTCTCCTACAATGAGCAGTTCTTC CASSSLSYNEQFF - TRBV12-3/TRBV12-4 - TRBJ2-1 13
TGTGCCAGCAGCGAAAGGACTAGCGCCGAGCAGTTCTTC CASSERTSAEQFF - TRBV5-4 TRBD2 TRBJ2-1 13
TGCAGTGCTAGTGCGGGACAGGGGGTCTACGAGCAGTACTTC CSASAGQGVYEQYF - TRBV20-1 TRBD1 TRBJ2-7 14
TGTGCCAGCAGCGGGGGGGCGCAGCTAATCTACGAGCAGTACTTC CASSGGAQLIYEQYF - TRBV5-5 - TRBJ2-7 15
TGTGCCATCAGTGAGTCGGTGGGCGAGACCCAGTACTTC CAISESVGETQYF - TRBV10-3 - TRBJ2-5 13
TGTGCCAGCAGTGAGGCCTCGAATACGCAGTATTTT CASSEASNTQYF - TRBV6-1 - TRBJ2-3 12
TGTGCCAGCAGTTCAGAGGGACACACGAATTCACCCCTCCACTTT CASSSEGHTNSPLHF - TRBV27 - TRBJ1-6 15
TGTGCCAGCACCCCGCGCAGCGGGAGGGTCGGGGAGACCCAGTACTTC CASTPRSGRVGETQYF - TRBV9 TRBD2 TRBJ2-5 16
TGTGCCAGTAGTATAGATCCCGGGACAGGGACCACTGAAGCTTTCTTT CASSIDPGTGTTEAFF once TRBV19 TRBD1 TRBJ1-1 16
TGTGCCAGCGCTACAGGGGGCGAGCAGTTCTTC CASATGGEQFF - TRBV6-5 TRBD1 TRBJ2-1 11
TGTGCCAGCAGTTTGGGACACGCCGGCGAGCAGTACTTC CASSLGHAGEQYF - TRBV28 - TRBJ2-7 13
TGTGCCGGGACTCGGCGGGACCCGGGGGAGCTGTTTTTT CAGTRRDPGELFF - TRBV30 - TRBJ2-2 13
TGTGCCAGCAGTTCCCAACTAGCGGGAGGTTACAATGAGCAGTTCTTC CASSSQLAGGYNEQFF - TRBV27 TRBD2 TRBJ2-1 16
TGCAGCGTCGGGACAAACTCTGGAAACACCATATATTTT CSVGTNSGNTIYF - TRBV29-1 - TRBJ1-3 13
TGTGCCAGCAGTCCCATTCGTTTAGGGGTAGCGGGAGGCAATGAGCAGTTCTTC CASSPIRLGVAGGNEQFF - TRBV27 TRBD2 TRBJ2-1 18
TGTGCCAGCAGTTTAGGGGGCGGCTTCGGCAAAAACATTCAGTACTTC CASSLGGGFGKNIQYF once TRBV28 - TRBJ2-4 16
TGTGCCAGCAGTGAAGTCGGACAGGTTGCAACAGATACGCAGTATTTT CASSEVGQVATDTQYF - TRBV2 TRBD1 TRBJ2-3 16
TGTGCCAGCAGCCTAACGGCCGCGGCCTCAGCTTTCTTT CASSLTAAASAFF - TRBV14 - TRBJ1-1 13